This TCR beta chain was recovered during a study of T cell responses to AZD1222 COVID-19 vaccine. Study observations and caveats: Donor demographics were predominantly white British with a female majority; clonal diversity may be underestimated. Regions 160-218 and 743-854 dominated among vaccine-associated CD4 TCRs spanning spike. Within unmutated variant regions lay the reported targets of nearly half of spike-specific TCRs. Baseline seropositivity characterized only six or seven AZD1222 recipients.

Turning to this clone: Its matching antigen is unknown.

The CDR3 length is 14 residues. CDR1 is MNHEY, CDR2 SVGAGI, per germline. Trimming pared 4 bases from V and 2 bases from J, leaving 9 bases between. Clones were sequenced by immunoSEQ multiplex PCR, and TCRdb holds only the in-frame ones, with some missing. In the table there are roughly 140,000 clones, over 75% of which are singletons. Sample: peripheral blood, taken on day 0 of AZD1222 vaccination. The receptor was isolated from an adult in good health. This chain links TRBV6-5 with TRBJ2-4; D is ambiguous. The CDR3 coding sequence is TGTGCCAGCAGTTCTTTTACATCCAAAAACATTCAGTACTTC. Encoded protein: CASSSFTSKNIQYF.